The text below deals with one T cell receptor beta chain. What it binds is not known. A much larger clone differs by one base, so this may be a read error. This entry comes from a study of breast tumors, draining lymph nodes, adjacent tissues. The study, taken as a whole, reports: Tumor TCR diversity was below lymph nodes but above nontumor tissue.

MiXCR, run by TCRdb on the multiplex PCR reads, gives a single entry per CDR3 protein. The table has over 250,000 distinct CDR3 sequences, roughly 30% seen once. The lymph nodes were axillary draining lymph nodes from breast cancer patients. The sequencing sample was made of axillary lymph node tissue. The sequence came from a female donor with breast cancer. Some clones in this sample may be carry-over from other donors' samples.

Here the CDR3 reads CASSIRGKGTYVQYF. CDR3 DNA sequence: TGTGCCAGTAGTATCCGGGGGAAAGGGACCTACGTGCAGTACTTC. This chain links TRBV19 with TRBJ2-7; D may be TRBD2 (6 bases). This CDR3 is built from 15 residues. Per the germline V gene, CDR1 is LNHDA and CDR2 is SQIVND (reference sequence).